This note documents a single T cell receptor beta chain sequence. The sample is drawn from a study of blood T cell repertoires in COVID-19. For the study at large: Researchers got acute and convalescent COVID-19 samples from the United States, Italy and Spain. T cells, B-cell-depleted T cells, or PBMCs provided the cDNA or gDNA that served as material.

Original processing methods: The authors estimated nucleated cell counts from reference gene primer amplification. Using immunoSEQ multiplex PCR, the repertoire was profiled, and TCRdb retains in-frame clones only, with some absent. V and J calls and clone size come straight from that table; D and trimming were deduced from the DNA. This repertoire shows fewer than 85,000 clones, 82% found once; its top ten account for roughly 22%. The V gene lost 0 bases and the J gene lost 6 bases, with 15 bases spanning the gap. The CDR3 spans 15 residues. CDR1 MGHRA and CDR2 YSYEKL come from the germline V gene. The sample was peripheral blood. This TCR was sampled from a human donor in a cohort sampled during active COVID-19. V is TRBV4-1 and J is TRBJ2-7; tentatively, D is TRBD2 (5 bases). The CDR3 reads CASSQEPGGLREQYF. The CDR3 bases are TGCGCCAGCAGCCAAGAACCGGGCGGGTTGCGCGAGCAGTACTTC.